This T cell receptor (beta chain) was recovered during a study of control samples from healthy donors and cancer patients. TCRdb keeps only in-frame clones here, not all; method: immunoSEQ multiplex PCR. The sample gives about 86,000 clones, roughly 93% of which show up once; around 1.5% is in the top ten. V dropped 0 bases and J dropped 3; count of bases not matched to a gene: 7. The CDR3 runs to 16 residues. Germline V gene data show CDR1 as SGHTA and CDR2 as FQGTGA. This sequence originates from a woman aged 30 to 39 in good health. The sequencing input was blood. J is TRBJ2-5 and V is TRBV7-3, with 7 bases fitting TRBD1. CDR3 in amino acids: CASSLTGRGKKETQYF. In DNA form, the CDR3 reads TGTGCCAGCAGCTTAACCGGCAGGGGGAAGAAAGAGACCCAGTACTTC.